The sequence of this T cell receptor beta chain was determined in a study of CD8 T cells in Susac syndrome. A quantity of about 0.5 to 1 ug RNA underwent reverse transcription using random hexamers. Multiplex immunoSEQ PCR targeted 54 Vbeta and 13 Jbeta TCR beta segments. TCRdb reprocessed the immunoSEQ multiplex PCR reads via MiXCR and lists one record per CDR3 protein. Found here are around 230,000 distinct CDR3 sequences, 95% of them singletons; the top ten hold 0.085% to 0.095%. CDR1 is MNHEY, CDR2 SMNVEV, per germline (reference sequence). The CDR3 totals 14 residues. With 4 bases removed from V and 3 bases from J, the gap between germline ends came to 12 bases.

The sequenced sample consisted of CD4+ T cells from PBMCs. J is TRBJ1-2 and V is TRBV27, with D possibly TRBD1 on 5 matching bases. The origin of this receptor is a human donor with multiple sclerosis. CDR3 bases: TGTGCCAGCAGTTCGGCTTGGGGGGACTATGGCTACACCTTC. Translation: CASSSAWGDYGYTF.